The clone carrying this TCR beta chain has more than one count but fewer than ten. Its matching antigen is unknown. The data belong to a study of T cells after yellow fever vaccination. The ends lost 5 bases at V and 5 bases at J; junction bases unmatched: 9. Germline V CDR1 and CDR2: SGHRS, YFSETQ. The CDR3 has 14 amino acids. From the 5' RACE reads, TCRdb called clonotypes with MiXCR, one entry per CDR3 protein. The sample contains 400,000 or so distinct CDR3 sequences, 11% of which appear only once. General observations from the study: Clones that expanded after primary vaccination mostly reappeared after the booster (96% CD4, 80% to 90% CD8).

The TCR originated in a man in his late teens or twenties who received the YFV17D yellow fever vaccine. Here the sequenced sample was PBMCs, taken on the day of the first yellow fever vaccination. The chain carries TRBV5-1 and TRBJ2-5; TRBD1 matches at 7 bases. Written as DNA, the CDR3 is TGCGCCAGCAGTCCGGGACAGCTTAGGGAGACCCAGTACTTC. It is translated as CASSPGQLRETQYF.